The present T cell receptor (beta chain) was sequenced within a study of Ad26.COV2.S vaccination and SARS-CoV-2 variants. The table came from immunoSEQ multiplex PCR; TCRdb's copy has only in-frame clones and leaves some out. Found here are roughly 500,000 clones, about 91% of them singletons; the top ten hold about 2.4%. The CDR3 loop spans 15 amino acids. Germline lookup yields CDR1 KGHSH and CDR2 LQKENI. Losses at the gene ends were 4 bases for V and 10 bases for J; bases not matched to a gene: 10. Treatment meaning: around 19 received Ad26.COV2.S at low or high dose, single or two shots; about 5 received placebo; per-sample allocation not given. Day 63 after the first injection of vaccine or placebo was the sampling time.

Specimen: peripheral blood, collected in a trial of Ad26.COV2.S vaccine versus placebo. The genes are TRBV18 and TRBJ1-6, with 7 positions matching TRBD1. The TCR comes from a person aged 18-65 years who received the Ad26.COV2.S COVID-19 vaccine or a placebo. The CDR3 is CASSQTGKGWSPLHF. In DNA, the CDR3 is TGTGCCAGCTCACAGACAGGGAAGGGATGGTCACCCCTCCACTTT.